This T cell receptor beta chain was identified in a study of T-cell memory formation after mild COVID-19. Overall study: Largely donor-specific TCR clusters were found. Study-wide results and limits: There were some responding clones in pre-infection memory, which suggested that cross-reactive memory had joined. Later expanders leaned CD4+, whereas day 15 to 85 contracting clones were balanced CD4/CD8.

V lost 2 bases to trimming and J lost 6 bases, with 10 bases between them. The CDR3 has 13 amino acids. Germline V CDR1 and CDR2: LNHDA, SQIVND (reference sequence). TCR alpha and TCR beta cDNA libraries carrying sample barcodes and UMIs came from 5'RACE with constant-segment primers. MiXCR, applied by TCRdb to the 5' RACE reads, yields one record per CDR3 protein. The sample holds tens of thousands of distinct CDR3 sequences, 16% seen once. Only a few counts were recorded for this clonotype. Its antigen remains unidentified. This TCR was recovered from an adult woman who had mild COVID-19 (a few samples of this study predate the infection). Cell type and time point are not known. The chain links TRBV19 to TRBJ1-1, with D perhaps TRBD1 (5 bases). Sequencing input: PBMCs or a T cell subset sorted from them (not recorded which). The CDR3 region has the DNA TGTGCCAGTAGTATAACAGGCCCCGCTGAAGCTTTCTTT. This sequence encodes CASSITGPAEAFF.